The 12 T cell receptor beta chains in this list originate from one sample, sequenced in a study of human T cells and chemical hapten exposure. The time point denotes: patch test 1, 2 weeks after DPC sensitization. This sample's treatment: therapeutic diphenylcyclopropenone sensitization with weekly scalp DPC. TCRdb itself ran the RACE reads through MiXCR, one entry per CDR3 protein. Among around 99,000 distinct CDR3 sequences listed, around 12% were seen once. Sequenced here: whole blood, sampled in connection with sensitization to the hapten diphenylcyclopropenone (DPC). The source is a woman aged 40 to 50 with alopecia areata. Some clones in this sample may be carry-over from other donors' samples.

The sample holds many counts of this clonotype. The chain carries TRBV14 and TRBJ2-7; D is unresolved. V was cut by 1 base and J by 7 bases, with 8 bases left in between. This CDR3 has 12 residues. Germline CDR1 reads SGHDN; CDR2 reads FVKESK. The DNA for the CDR3 is TGTGCCAGCAGCCAAGTGTCCCAGGAGCAGTACTTC. As protein: CASSQVSQEQYF.

There are many counts of this clonotype. The chain links TRBV5-1 to TRBJ2-4, with D perhaps TRBD2 (6 bases). Germline values: CDR1 SGHRS, CDR2 YFSETQ. The CDR3 is made up of 16 amino acids. The V end lost 4 bases, the J end lost 0 bases, and 14 bases lay between the germline ends. The CDR3 DNA follows: TGCGCCAGCAGCCCAAACCGGGAGACAGCCAAAAACATTCAGTACTTC. The encoded protein is CASSPNRETAKNIQYF. Based on the CDR3 plus reference TRBV5-1 and TRBJ2-4, the full variable domain is KAGVTQTPRYLIKTRGQQVTLSCSPISGHRSVSWYQQTPGQGLQFLFEYFSETQRNKGNFPGRFSGRQFSNSRSEMNVSTLELGDSALYLCASSPNRETAKNIQYFGAGTRLSVL.

This clonotype showed up just a few times. The CDR3 DNA follows: TGTGCCAGCAGGCCGACCGGGACAGGGATCTTCCAGCCCCAGCATTTT. Translation: CASRPTGTGIFQPQHF. The rearrangement uses TRBV28 and TRBJ1-5, with 9 bases lining up with TRBD1. The ends lost 6 bases at V and 7 bases at J; junction bases unmatched: 13. CDR1 MDHEN and CDR2 SYDVKM come from the germline V gene. The CDR3 is 16 amino acids.

The chain joins TRBV27 to TRBJ2-3; TRBD2 agrees at 9 bases. The CDR3 runs 15 residues. CDR1 is MNHEY, CDR2 SMNVEV, per germline (reference sequence). Trimming at V came to 0 bases and at J to 7 bases, leaving 5 bases not matched to a gene. The chain's CDR3 is CASSLSAGGPNTQYF. DNA for the CDR3: TGTGCCAGCAGTTTATCTGCGGGAGGGCCTAATACGCAGTATTTT.

The chain employs TRBV20-1 and TRBJ2-7; the match to TRBD1 covers 8 bases. This CDR3 region has 16 residues. V lost 0 bases to trimming and J lost 1 base; unmatched junction nucleotides: 8. Germline V gives CDR1 DFQATT, CDR2 SNEGSKA (reference sequence). CDR3 nucleotides: TGCAGTGCTAGAGACCGGAACCGGGACAGGTCCTACGAGCAGTACTTC. Translating gives CSARDRNRDRSYEQYF.

This clonotype was seen only a few times. The genes are TRBV20-1 and TRBJ2-5; D not certain. The germline V gene has CDR1 DFQATT and CDR2 SNEGSKA (reference sequence). The CDR3 spans 14 residues. Deletions cut 0 bases from V and 4 bases from J, with 12 bases between. This CDR3 reads CSARDRVTTETQYF. The CDR3 DNA reads TGCAGTGCTAGAGATCGGGTGACAACAGAGACCCAGTACTTC.

The V call is TRBV28, the J call TRBJ2-2; TRBD2 aligns across 8 bases. The length of the CDR3 is 14 residues. The V and J ends lost 3 bases and 9 bases, in that order; junction bases with no gene match: 6. Germline-derived CDR1 and CDR2 are MDHEN and SYDVKM. CDR3 sequence (DNA): TGTGCCAGCAGTTTCACTAGCGGCCGGAGGGAGCTGTTTTTT. This codes for CASSFTSGRRELFF.

This clonotype has a handful of counts. The genes are TRBV18 and TRBJ2-6; D remains unclear. The ends were cut back, 5 bases at V and 4 bases at J, with 9 bases in the middle. CDR1 is KGHSH, CDR2 LQKENI, per germline. This CDR3 has 14 residues. The CDR3 coding sequence is TGTGCCAGCTCAACAAGTTCGGGGGCCAACGTCCTGACTTTC. Translation: CASSTSSGANVLTF. Filled out from reference TRBV18 and TRBJ2-6, the complete variable domain reads NAGVMQNPRHLVRRRGQEARLRCSPMKGHSHVYWYRQLPEEGLKFMVYLQKENIIDESGMPKERFSAEFPKEGPSILRIQQVVRGDSAAYFCASSTSSGANVLTFGAGSRLTVL.

This clonotype was counted only a few times. The CDR3 bases are TGTGCCAGCAGTTACTCGGCGGGACTAGCGGATGAGCAGTACTTC. It encodes CASSYSAGLADEQYF. The chain joins TRBV6-2 or TRBV6-3 to TRBJ2-7, with TRBD2 identical over 11 bases. Germline assignment: CDR1 MNHEY and CDR2 SVGEGT. V dropped 0 bases and J dropped 7; count of bases not matched to a gene: 5. This CDR3 contains 15 residues.

J is TRBJ1-5 and V is TRBV6-6; no definite D call. This CDR3 region has 15 residues. Germline V gene sequence: CDR1 MNHNY, CDR2 SVGAGI (reference sequence). V lost 7 bases and J lost 3, with 16 bases in between. The CDR3 bases are TGTGCCAGCACTACAGAGTGGTTGTACAATCAGCCCCAGCATTTT. This gives the protein CASTTEWLYNQPQHF.

This CDR3 is CASSPSSETQYF. CDR3 coding DNA: TGTGCCAGCAGCCCTAGCTCGGAGACCCAGTACTTC. The V gene is TRBV7-9, the J gene TRBJ2-5; D perhaps matches TRBD2 (5 bases). Germline CDR1 is SEHNR and CDR2 is FQNEAQ (reference sequence). The CDR3 has 12 amino acids. Trimming cost V 5 bases and J 5 bases, with 9 bases left between them.

This clonotype was seen a handful of times. V usage is TRBV7-9 and J usage is TRBJ2-4; TRBD2 matches 7 bases. CDR1 is SEHNR, CDR2 FQNEAQ, per germline (reference sequence). The CDR3 has 15 residues. V lost 2 bases to trimming and J lost 7 bases; unmatched junction nucleotides: 8. The CDR3 is CASSLPGGIYNIQYF. The CDR3 region has the DNA TGTGCCAGCAGCTTACCGGGGGGAATCTACAACATTCAGTACTTC.